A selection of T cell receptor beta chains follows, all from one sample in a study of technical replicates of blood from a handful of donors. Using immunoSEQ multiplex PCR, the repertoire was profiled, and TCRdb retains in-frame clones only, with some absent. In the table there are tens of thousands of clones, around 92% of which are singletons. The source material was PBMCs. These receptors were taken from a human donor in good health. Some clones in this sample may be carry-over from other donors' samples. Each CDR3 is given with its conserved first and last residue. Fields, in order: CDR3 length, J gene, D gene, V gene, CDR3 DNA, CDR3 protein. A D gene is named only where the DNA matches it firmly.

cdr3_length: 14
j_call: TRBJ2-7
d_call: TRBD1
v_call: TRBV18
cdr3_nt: TGTGCCAGCTCACCGGCGGGACAGGGTTACGAGCAGTACTTC
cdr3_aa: CASSPAGQGYEQYF

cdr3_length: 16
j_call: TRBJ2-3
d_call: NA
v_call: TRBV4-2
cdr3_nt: TGTGCCAGCAGCCTAGTCACCGGGGAAAGCACAGATACGCAGTATTTT
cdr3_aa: CASSLVTGESTDTQYF

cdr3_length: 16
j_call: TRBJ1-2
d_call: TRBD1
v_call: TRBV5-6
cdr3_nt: TGTGCCAGCAGCTTGCAACAGGGGAGGACTAACTATGGCCACACCTTC
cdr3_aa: CASSLQQGRTNYGHTF

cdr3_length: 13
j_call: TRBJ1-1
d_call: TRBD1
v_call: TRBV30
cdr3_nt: TGTGCCTATCCAGGACAGGGTCGTACTGAAGCTTTCTTT
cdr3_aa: CAYPGQGRTEAFF

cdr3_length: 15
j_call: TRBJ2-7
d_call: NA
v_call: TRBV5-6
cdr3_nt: TGTGCCAGCAGCTTGGTCGGCGGAACCTCCTACGAGCAGTACTTC
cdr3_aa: CASSLVGGTSYEQYF

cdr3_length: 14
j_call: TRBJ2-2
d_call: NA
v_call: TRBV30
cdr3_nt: TGTGCCTGGAGTGTACCACGAGGAACCGGGGAGCTGTTTTTT
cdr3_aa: CAWSVPRGTGELFF

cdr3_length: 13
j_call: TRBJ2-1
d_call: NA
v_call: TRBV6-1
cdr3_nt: TGTGCCAGCAGTGAAGGCCGGTCCAATGAGCAGTTCTTC
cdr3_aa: CASSEGRSNEQFF

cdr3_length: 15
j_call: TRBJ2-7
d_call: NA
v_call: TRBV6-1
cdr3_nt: TGTGCCAGCAGTGCGATAGGTGCGGGGTCCTACGAGCAGTACTTC
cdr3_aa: CASSAIGAGSYEQYF

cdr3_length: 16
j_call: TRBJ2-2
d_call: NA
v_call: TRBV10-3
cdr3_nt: TGTGCCATCGGGGAAGTGGGCGGGAAGAACACCGGGGAGCTGTTTTTT
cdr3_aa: CAIGEVGGKNTGELFF

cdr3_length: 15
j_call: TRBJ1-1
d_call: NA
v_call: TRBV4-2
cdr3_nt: TGTGCCAGCAGCCAAGATCTAGCAGGCCGGGGGGAAGCTTTCTTT
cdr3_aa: CASSQDLAGRGEAFF

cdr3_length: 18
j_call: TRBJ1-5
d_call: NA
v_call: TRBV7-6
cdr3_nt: TGTGCCAGCAGCTTACACGGGGGTGGGTACAATAGCAATCAGCCCCAGCATTTT
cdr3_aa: CASSLHGGGYNSNQPQHF

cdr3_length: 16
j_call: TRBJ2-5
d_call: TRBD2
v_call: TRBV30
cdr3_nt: TGTGCCTGGAGTGGGACTAGCGGGAGGGCCAAGGAGACCCAGTACTTC
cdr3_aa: CAWSGTSGRAKETQYF

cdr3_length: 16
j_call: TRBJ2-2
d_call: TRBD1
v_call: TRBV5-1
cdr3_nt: TGCGCCAGCAGCTTGGCCGACAGGGGAGGCACCGGGGAGCTGTTTTTT
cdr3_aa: CASSLADRGGTGELFF

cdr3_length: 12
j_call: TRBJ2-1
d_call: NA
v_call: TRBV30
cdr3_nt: TGTGCCTGGAGGACTTGGGTGAATGAGCAGTTCTTC
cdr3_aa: CAWRTWVNEQFF

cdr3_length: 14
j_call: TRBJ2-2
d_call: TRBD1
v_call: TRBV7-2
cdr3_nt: TGTGCCAGCAGTTTGCAGGGGGCCGTCGGGGAGCTGTTTTTT
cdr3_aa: CASSLQGAVGELFF

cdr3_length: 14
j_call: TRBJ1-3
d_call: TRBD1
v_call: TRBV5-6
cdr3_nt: TGTGCCAGCAGGGACAGGACCTCTGGAAACACCATATATTTT
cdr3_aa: CASRDRTSGNTIYF